This T cell receptor (beta chain) was identified in a study of blood T cell repertoires in COVID-19. Background on the study: Acute-phase and convalescent COVID-19 samples originated in the United States, Italy and Spain.

Participants came from some 23 US areas, aged roughly 18 to 89 years. Membership in each cohort depended on participant-reported clinical history. Recovered participants had two consecutive negative NP/OP PCR tests, healthcare professional clearance, or symptom resolution. Repertoires were generated with immunoSEQ multiplex PCR, while TCRdb's copy carries only in-frame clones and drops some. The top ten clones hold roughly 3.2% of a sample with fewer than 250,000 clones, approximately 84% of them seen once. The ends lost 1 base at V and 6 bases at J; junction bases unmatched: 9. There are 16 residues in the CDR3. Germline CDR1 and CDR2: LGHNT and FRNRAP.

The chain uses TRBV12-5 and TRBJ2-3; 8 nucleotides line up with TRBD2. Sequenced material: PBMCs or T cells enriched from blood (not recorded which). The sequence was obtained from a woman in her twenties or thirties who had recovered from COVID-19. CDR3 region: CASGLGAGGLWDTQYF. CDR3 coding DNA: TGTGCTAGTGGTTTGGGGGCGGGAGGACTCTGGGATACGCAGTATTTT.